What follows is one TCR beta chain and its context. The clone's antigen remains unknown. No qualities accompany the bases; no much larger clone lies one base away. CDR1 and CDR2 (SGHRS, YFSETQ) derive from the germline V gene. Inclusive of the bounding cysteine and phenylalanine, the CDR3 is 16 residues long. The CDR3 DNA has 48 bases and is translated from base 1. Ends trimmed: V by 4 bases, J by 11 bases; bases unmatched to a gene: 15. These data come from a study of post-analysis software for immune sequencing data (dated by TCRdb to between 2015 and 2017). Notes on the research overall: Recorded disease courses included relapsing-remitting, secondary progressive and progressive-relapsing multiple sclerosis, with some patients lacking subtype annotation. A subset of samples was prepared in parallel using single-end sample barcoding, then pooled and co-amplified after Illumina adapter ligation. The patient repertoires were set against 10 to 11 previously published healthy control repertoires from donors whose ages ranged from 6 to 25 years.

Study-level results and caveats: The control group was slightly older than the multiple sclerosis patient group. Patients showed significantly higher frequencies than controls for a few TRBV segments, among them TRBV5-6, TRBV5-1 and TRBV20-1. Multiple sclerosis patients had significantly lower normalized Chao1 diversity than controls, a result that suggests substantial peripheral T-cell clonal expansion. Direct clustering with F measure revealed strong co-clustering of samples prepared in the same batch, which led to a batch-effect correction.

The method was PCR. Sequencing took place on an Illumina HiSeq 2500. Unique molecular identifiers were incorporated into TCR beta cDNA libraries to reduce PCR and sequencing biases. About 500,000 cDNA molecules were obtained for every 1 to 10 million input T cells, so each molecule roughly corresponded to one T cell. Patient libraries were prepared and sequenced with the same protocol used for the earlier healthy control dataset. Within a given batch, samples were prepared together, multiplexed and sequenced on the same HiSeq lane. Turning to the authors' computational methods: MIGEC was used to process the raw barcoded reads, and molecular identifier groups with only a single read were discarded before consensus assembly and CDR3 extraction. VDJtools was used for post-analysis of the clonotype tables, with diversity normalized by down-sampling every dataset to the smallest sample size. Repertoire overlap clustering matched CDR3 amino acid but not nucleotide sequences to correct batch-related cross-sample contamination. TCRdb redid the processing of the public reads, applying fastp at Q25 and MiXCR, and retained in-frame beta chains. Rows are combined by CDR3 protein, so each entry shows the most common genes and DNA. TCRdb, rather than the study authors, made the V and J calls. The sample table holds 650,000 to 900,000 distinct CDR3 sequences, of which just over 45% were seen once. The top ten hold over 4.5% of the sample.

TCR beta repertoires were profiled from peripheral blood of 13 young patients with multiple sclerosis to demonstrate the VDJtools post-analysis software. Multiple sclerosis patients were children and adolescents aged about 6 to 16 years. The sequenced sample was blood. Recombination linked TRBV5-1 to TRBJ2-5; TRBD2 aligns with 12 central bases. The clonotype originates from a girl aged 5-17 years with multiple sclerosis. Here the CDR3 is given as CASSPRTSGAGEEQYF. The DNA sequence reads TGCGCCAGCAGCCCCCGGACTAGCGGGGCTGGAGAAGAGCAGTACTTC.